The 20 T cell receptor beta chains below were found in one sample sequenced in a study of early stage breast cancer tumors. TCRdb's copy holds only in-frame clones and misses some; the assay was immunoSEQ multiplex PCR. The table records over 8,500 clones, roughly 79% of them present only once. Input material: normal breast tissue next to the tumor. The receptors were gathered from a person in their 40s with breast cancer.

The V gene is TRBV30, the J gene TRBJ2-5; D remains unclear. The CDR3 is 14 amino acids. V lost 1 base and J lost 3, with 12 bases in between. Germline CDR1 GTSNPN, CDR2 SVGIG (reference sequence). The CDR3 here is CAWSGSEREETQYF. In DNA, the CDR3 is TGTGCCTGGAGTGGTAGTGAAAGGGAAGAGACCCAGTACTTC.

The chain links TRBV2 to TRBJ1-6, with a weak D call TRBD1 (5 bases). Trimming stripped 1 base from V and 7 bases from J, with 11 bases between. Germline assignment: CDR1 SNHLY and CDR2 FYNNEI. The CDR3 consists of 15 residues. DNA for the CDR3: TGTGCCAGCAGTGAAGGTGGGGCGGGGAATTCACCCCTCCACTTT. This codes for CASSEGGAGNSPLHF.

CDR3 loop: CSVTRDTNTEAFF. The CDR3 nucleotides are TGCAGCGTTACTAGGGACACGAACACTGAAGCTTTCTTT. The chain couples TRBV29-1 to TRBJ1-1; possibly TRBD1 for D (6 bases). From germline, CDR1 is SQVTM and CDR2 ANQGSEA. The CDR3 covers 13 residues. V was trimmed by 5 bases and J by 1 base, leaving 11 bases between them.

The chain couples TRBV11-2 to TRBJ1-2; the match to TRBD1 covers 8 bases. The germline CDR1 and CDR2 sequences are SGHAT and FQNNGV. V was pared by 2 bases and J by 8 bases, with 10 bases of the junction left unmatched. CDR3 size: 15 residues. The CDR3: CASSLRGQGVEGYTF. DNA for the CDR3: TGTGCCAGCAGCTTACGCGGACAGGGCGTGGAAGGCTACACCTTC. The full variable domain, completed using reference TRBV11-2 and TRBJ1-2, is EAGVAQSPRYKIIEKRQSVAFWCNPISGHATLYWYQQILGQGPKLLIQFQNNGVVDDSQLPKDRFSAERLKGVDSTLKIQPAKLEDSAVYLCASSLRGQGVEGYTFGSGTRLTVV.

On this clone: The sample contains more than one DNA sequence encoding this CDR3. The V gene is TRBV4-2, the J gene TRBJ2-1; 13 nucleotides match TRBD2. This CDR3 region has 16 residues. V was clipped by 1 base and J by 4 bases; unmatched bases: 1. Germline assignment: CDR1 LGHNA and CDR2 YNFKEQ. CDR3 sequence reads: CASSQGTSGSYNEQFF. For the CDR3, the DNA is TGTGCCAGCAGCCAAGGGACTAGCGGGAGTTACAATGAGCAGTTCTTC.

Here the CDR3 DNA reads TGCGCCAGCAGCTCCGGGACCACCACAGATACGCAGTATTTT. Translation: CASSSGTTTDTQYF. This chain joins TRBV5-1 and TRBJ2-3; tentatively, D is TRBD1 or TRBD2 (5 bases each). This CDR3 spans 14 amino acids. The germline gives CDR1 SGHRS, CDR2 YFSETQ. The V end lost 3 bases, the J end lost 2 bases, and 10 bases lay between the germline ends.

This clone has more than one count but fewer than ten. The chain carries TRBV2 and TRBJ2-5; no reliable D call. This CDR3 has 12 amino acids. Looked up from germline, CDR1 is SNHLY and CDR2 is FYNNEI. Trimming left V 6 bases short and J 5 bases short, with 10 bases between. CDR3 nucleotide sequence: TGTGCCAGCAGCGAACTTGAGGAGACCCAGTACTTC. Translated, it gives CASSELEETQYF. The whole variable domain, filled in from reference TRBV2 and TRBJ2-5, reads EPEVTQTPSHQVTQMGQEVILRCVPISNHLYFYWYRQILGQKVEFLVSFYNNEISEKSEIFDDQFSVERPDGSNFTLKIRSTKLEDSAMYFCASSELEETQYFGPGTRLLVL.

The rearrangement links TRBV6-5 to TRBJ1-3; D uncertain. V was trimmed by 6 bases and J by 0 bases, leaving 9 bases between them. The germline gives CDR1 MNHEY, CDR2 SVGAGI. The CDR3 extends over 14 amino acids. The CDR3 protein is CASRTDGSGNTIYF. The CDR3 DNA sequence: TGTGCCAGCAGGACGGACGGCTCTGGAAACACCATATATTTT.

This clone turned up a few times. The chain couples TRBV6-6 to TRBJ2-7; 7 bases match TRBD1. The CDR3 spans 13 residues. V dropped 6 bases and J dropped 5; count of bases not matched to a gene: 7. Germline CDR1 is MNHNY and CDR2 is SVGAGI (reference sequence). Here the CDR3 reads CASRRLTGDEQYF. CDR3 coding DNA: TGTGCCAGCAGACGACTCACAGGGGACGAGCAGTACTTC.

The genes are TRBV6-6 and TRBJ2-5; TRBD2 matches at 8 bases. CDR1 is MNHNY and CDR2 is SVGAGI in the germline V gene (reference sequence). The CDR3 consists of 14 residues. V lost 0 bases and J lost 5; bases outside the gene matches: 2. CDR3 nucleotides: TGTGCCAGCAGTTACTCAGGCGGGAGGGAGACCCAGTACTTC. As protein: CASSYSGGRETQYF.

The chain joins TRBV6-4 to TRBJ2-3, with a tentative D call TRBD2 (6 bases). V was cut by 4 bases and J by 0 bases, with 8 bases left in between. There are 14 residues in the CDR3. Germline assignment: CDR1 MRHNA and CDR2 SNTAGT. The CDR3 loop reads CASSAGTSTDTQYF. DNA for the CDR3: TGTGCCAGCAGTGCCGGGACTAGCACAGATACGCAGTATTTT.

The J gene is TRBJ1-2, the V gene TRBV5-6; 10 bases are shared with TRBD1. This CDR3 region has 14 residues. Germline V gene sequence: CDR1 SGHDT, CDR2 YYEEEE. V was pared by 2 bases and J by 4 bases, with 2 bases of the junction left unmatched. CDR3: CASSLGTGAYGYTF. CDR3 sequence (DNA): TGTGCCAGCAGCTTAGGGACAGGGGCCTATGGCTACACCTTC.

The chain has TRBV10-3 and TRBJ2-7; no clear D gene. The CDR3 sequence is 11 residues long. V lost 1 base and J lost 5, with 3 bases in between. The germline CDR1 and CDR2 sequences are ENHRY and SYGVKD. CDR3 coding DNA: TGTGCCATCAGTGAGTACAACGAGCAGTACTTC. This encodes CAISEYNEQYF.

As concerns this clone: One end of the junction fails to match germline, which may point to a read error. CDR3 region: CARSVGYYEQYF. The CDR3 bases are TGTGCCCGGAGTGTAGGGTACTACGAGCAGTACTTC. The genes are TRBV30 and TRBJ2-7; unclear D gene. Germline values: CDR1 GTSNPN, CDR2 SVGIG (reference sequence). The CDR3 contains 12 residues.

CDR3 in DNA: TGTGCCAGCAGCTTAGTAGCTGGAAACACCATATATTTT. Protein: CASSLVAGNTIYF. The chain couples TRBV11-2 to TRBJ1-3, with D uncertain. V dropped 1 base and J dropped 2 bases, with 3 bases sitting between them. The CDR3 is made up of 13 amino acids. Germline V gene sequence: CDR1 SGHAT, CDR2 FQNNGV. Full variable domain (outside the CDR3, taken from reference TRBV11-2 and TRBJ1-3): EAGVAQSPRYKIIEKRQSVAFWCNPISGHATLYWYQQILGQGPKLLIQFQNNGVVDDSQLPKDRFSAERLKGVDSTLKIQPAKLEDSAVYLCASSLVAGNTIYFGEGSWLTVV.

This clone occurred once. V and J are TRBV15 and TRBJ1-1; a weak D match, TRBD1 (5 bases). Germline V gene data show CDR1 as LNHNV and CDR2 as YYDKDF (reference sequence). V shed 3 bases and J shed 1 base, with 18 bases lying between them. This CDR3 has 17 amino acids. This chain's CDR3 is CATSRIPPTGTNTEAFF. The DNA of the CDR3 is TGTGCCACCAGCAGGATCCCCCCCACGGGGACGAACACTGAAGCTTTCTTT.

This chain connects TRBV7-3 to TRBJ2-3; TRBD1 might be the D (5 bases). This CDR3 spans 16 amino acids. V lost 5 bases, J lost 2 bases, and 17 bases lay in between. The germline gives CDR1 SGHTA, CDR2 FQGTGA. The CDR3 coding sequence is TGTGCCAGCAGCCCAGCATCTAGGGGATTCACAGATACGCAGTATTTT. Residues: CASSPASRGFTDTQYF.

This rearrangement joins TRBV7-2 to TRBJ2-1, with 13 bases that match TRBD2. The CDR3 sequence is 14 residues long. J was trimmed by 7 bases and V by 5 bases; bases with no gene match: 2. Germline loops: CDR1 SGHTA, CDR2 FQGNSA. This CDR3 is CASSQLAGGNEQFF. CDR3 DNA sequence: TGTGCCAGCAGCCAACTAGCGGGAGGGAATGAGCAGTTCTTC.

The chain joins TRBV11-2 to TRBJ2-1; 8 bases match TRBD2. The CDR3 consists of 17 residues. Looked up from germline, CDR1 is SGHAT and CDR2 is FQNNGV. V shed 6 bases and J 8 bases; nucleotides not matched to a gene: 18. The CDR3 DNA is TGTGCCAGCAGTGCAAAGCTTCCGGGACTAGTTTTCTATGAGCAGTTCTTC. Protein product: CASSAKLPGLVFYEQFF.

This clone was counted a few times. This chain uses TRBV2 with TRBJ2-6; a possible D gene is TRBD1 (6 bases). This CDR3 has 16 residues. Trimming pared 6 bases from V and 5 bases from J, leaving 17 bases between. The germline CDR1 and CDR2 sequences are SNHLY and FYNNEI. CDR3 protein: CASRILGASRANVLTF. The CDR3 DNA reads as TGTGCCAGCAGAATTCTGGGGGCAAGTAGGGCCAACGTCCTGACTTTC.